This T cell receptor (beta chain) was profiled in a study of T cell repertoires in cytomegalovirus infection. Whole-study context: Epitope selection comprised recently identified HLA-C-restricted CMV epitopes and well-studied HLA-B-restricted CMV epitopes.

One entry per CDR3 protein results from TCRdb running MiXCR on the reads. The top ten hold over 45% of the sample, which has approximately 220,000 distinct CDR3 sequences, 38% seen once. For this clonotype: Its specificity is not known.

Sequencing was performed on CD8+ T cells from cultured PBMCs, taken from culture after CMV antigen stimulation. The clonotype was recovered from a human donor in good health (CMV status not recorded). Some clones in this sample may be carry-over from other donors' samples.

CDR3 coding DNA: TGTGCCAGCAGTGAAGAGTGGAGAGCGGGAAGAAATGAGCAGTTCTTC. Translation gives CASSEEWRAGRNEQFF. The chain employs TRBV2 and TRBJ2-1; 7 nucleotides match TRBD2. The V and J ends lost 1 base and 7 bases, in that order; junction bases with no gene match: 10. Germline lookup yields CDR1 SNHLY and CDR2 FYNNEI. The CDR3 totals 16 residues.